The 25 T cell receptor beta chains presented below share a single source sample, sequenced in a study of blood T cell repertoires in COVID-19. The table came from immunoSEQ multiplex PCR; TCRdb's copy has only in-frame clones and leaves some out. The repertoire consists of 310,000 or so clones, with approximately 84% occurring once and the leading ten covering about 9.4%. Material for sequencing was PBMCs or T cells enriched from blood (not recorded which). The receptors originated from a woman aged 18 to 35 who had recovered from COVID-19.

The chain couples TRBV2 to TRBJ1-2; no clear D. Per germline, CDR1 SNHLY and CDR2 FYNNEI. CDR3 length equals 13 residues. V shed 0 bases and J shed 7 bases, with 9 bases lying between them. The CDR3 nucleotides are TGTGCCAGCAGTGAAGCAGGGCGGGGTGGCTACACCTTC. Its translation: CASSEAGRGGYTF.

This chain's CDR3 is CASSFDGQVIYGYTF. Here the CDR3 DNA reads TGCGCCAGCAGCTTTGACGGACAGGTCATCTATGGCTACACCTTC. V gene TRBV5-1 combines with J gene TRBJ1-2, with 7 bases aligning to TRBD1. Trimming cost V 2 bases and J 4 bases; bases outside gene matches: 8. There are 15 residues in the CDR3. Germline assignment: CDR1 SGHRS and CDR2 YFSETQ.

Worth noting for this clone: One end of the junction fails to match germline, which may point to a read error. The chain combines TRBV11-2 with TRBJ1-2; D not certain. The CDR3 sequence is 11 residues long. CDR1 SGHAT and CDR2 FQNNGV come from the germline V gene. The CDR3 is CASSHGNNAHF. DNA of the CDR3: TGTGCCAGCAGCCACGGGAACAATGCCCACTTC. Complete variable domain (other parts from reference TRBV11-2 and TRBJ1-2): EAGVAQSPRYKIIEKRQSVAFWCNPISGHATLYWYQQILGQGPKLLIQFQNNGVVDDSQLPKDRFSAERLKGVDSTLKIQPAKLEDSAVYLCASSHGNNAHFGSGTRLTVV.

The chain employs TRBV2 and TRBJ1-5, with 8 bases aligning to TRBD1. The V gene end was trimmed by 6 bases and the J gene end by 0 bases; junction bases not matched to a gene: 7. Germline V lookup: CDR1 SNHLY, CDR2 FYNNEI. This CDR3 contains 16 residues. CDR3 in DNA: TGTGCCAGCAGCCCGGGACAGGTTTATAGCAATCAGCCCCAGCATTTT. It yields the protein CASSPGQVYSNQPQHF.

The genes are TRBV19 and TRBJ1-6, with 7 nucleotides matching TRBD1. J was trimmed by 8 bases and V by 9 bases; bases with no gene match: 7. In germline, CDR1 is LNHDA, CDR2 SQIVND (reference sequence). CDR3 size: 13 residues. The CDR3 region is CASHGQEDSPLHF. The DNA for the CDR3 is TGTGCCAGCCATGGACAGGAGGATTCACCCCTCCACTTT.

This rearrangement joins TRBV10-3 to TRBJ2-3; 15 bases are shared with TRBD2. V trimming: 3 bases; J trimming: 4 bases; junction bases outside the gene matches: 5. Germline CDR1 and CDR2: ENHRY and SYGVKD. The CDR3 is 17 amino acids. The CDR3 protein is CAISDWTSGGAADTQYF. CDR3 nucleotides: TGTGCCATCAGTGATTGGACTAGCGGGGGGGCCGCAGATACGCAGTATTTT.

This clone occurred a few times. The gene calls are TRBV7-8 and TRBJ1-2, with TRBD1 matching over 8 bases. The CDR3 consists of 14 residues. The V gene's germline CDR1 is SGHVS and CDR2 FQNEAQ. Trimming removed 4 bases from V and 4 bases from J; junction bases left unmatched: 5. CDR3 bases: TGTGCCAGCAGCTCCTCGGGACAGGCCTATGGCTACACCTTC. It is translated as CASSSSGQAYGYTF. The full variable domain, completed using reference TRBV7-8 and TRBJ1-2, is GAGVSQSPRYKVAKRGQDVALRCDPISGHVSLFWYQQALGQGPEFLTYFQNEAQLDKSGLPSDRFFAERPEGSVSTLKIQRTQQEDSAVYLCASSSSGQAYGYTFGSGTRLTVV.

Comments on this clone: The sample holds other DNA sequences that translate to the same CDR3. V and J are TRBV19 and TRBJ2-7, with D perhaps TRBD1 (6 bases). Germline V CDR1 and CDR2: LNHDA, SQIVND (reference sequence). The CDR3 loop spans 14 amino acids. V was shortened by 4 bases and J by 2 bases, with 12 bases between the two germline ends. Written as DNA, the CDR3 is TGTGCCAGTAGTACCTCAGGGGCACCCTACGAGCAGTACTTC. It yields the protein CASSTSGAPYEQYF.

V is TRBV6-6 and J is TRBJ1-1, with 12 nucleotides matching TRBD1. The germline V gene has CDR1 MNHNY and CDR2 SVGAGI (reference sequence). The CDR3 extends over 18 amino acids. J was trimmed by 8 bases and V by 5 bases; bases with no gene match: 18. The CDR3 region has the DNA TGTGCCAGCAGTCTTACCGGTGTTAGGGGACAGGGGGCGGGAGAAGCTTTCTTT. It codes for CASSLTGVRGQGAGEAFF.

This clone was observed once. The CDR3 DNA is TGTGCCAGCAGCTTAGAGTCTAGCGGTCTGGGGGAGCAGTTCTTC. This sequence encodes CASSLESSGLGEQFF. The rearrangement links TRBV7-8 to TRBJ2-1; 7 nucleotides agree with TRBD2. CDR1 is SGHVS and CDR2 is FQNEAQ in the germline V gene. V shed 1 base and J 10 bases; nucleotides not matched to a gene: 10. CDR3 length: 15 amino acids.

This chain's CDR3 is CSASRGNEQYF. Written as DNA, the CDR3 is TGCAGTGCTAGCCGGGGGAACGAGCAGTACTTC. The V and J genes are TRBV20-1 and TRBJ2-7; possible D gene TRBD2, 6 bases. This CDR3 comprises 11 residues. The V gene's germline CDR1 is DFQATT and CDR2 SNEGSKA (reference sequence). Trimming pared 3 bases from V and 5 bases from J, leaving 8 bases between.

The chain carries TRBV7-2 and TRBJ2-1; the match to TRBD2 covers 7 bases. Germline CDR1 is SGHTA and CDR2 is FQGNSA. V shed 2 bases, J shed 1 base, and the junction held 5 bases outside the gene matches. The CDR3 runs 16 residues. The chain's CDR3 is CASSLSTSVSYNEQFF. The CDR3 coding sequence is TGTGCCAGCAGCTTATCCACTAGCGTGTCCTACAATGAGCAGTTCTTC.

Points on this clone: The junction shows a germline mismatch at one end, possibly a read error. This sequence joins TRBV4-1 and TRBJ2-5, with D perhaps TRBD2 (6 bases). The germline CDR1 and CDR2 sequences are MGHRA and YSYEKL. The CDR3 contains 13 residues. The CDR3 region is CASSQDSYTRGNF. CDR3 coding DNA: TGCGCCAGCAGCCAAGATTCGTACACCCGCGGGAACTTC.

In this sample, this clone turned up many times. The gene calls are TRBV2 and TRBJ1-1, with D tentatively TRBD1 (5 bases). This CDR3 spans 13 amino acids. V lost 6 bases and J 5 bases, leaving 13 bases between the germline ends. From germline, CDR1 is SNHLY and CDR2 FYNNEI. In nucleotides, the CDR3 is TGTGCCAGCAGCGGGGGAGGGCGGACTGAAGCTTTCTTT. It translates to CASSGGGRTEAFF.

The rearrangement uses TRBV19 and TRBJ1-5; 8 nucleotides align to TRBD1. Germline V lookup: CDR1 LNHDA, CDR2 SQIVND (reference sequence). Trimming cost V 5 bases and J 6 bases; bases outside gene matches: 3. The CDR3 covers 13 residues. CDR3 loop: CASSGTGAQPQHF. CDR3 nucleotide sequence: TGTGCCAGTAGTGGGACAGGAGCTCAGCCCCAGCATTTT.

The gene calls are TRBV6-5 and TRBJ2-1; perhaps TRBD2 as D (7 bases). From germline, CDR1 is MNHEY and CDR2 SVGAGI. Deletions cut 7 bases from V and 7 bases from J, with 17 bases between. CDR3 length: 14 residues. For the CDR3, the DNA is TGTGCCAGCAAGGAGGCAGGGGAGGGGAATGAGCAGTTCTTC. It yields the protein CASKEAGEGNEQFF.

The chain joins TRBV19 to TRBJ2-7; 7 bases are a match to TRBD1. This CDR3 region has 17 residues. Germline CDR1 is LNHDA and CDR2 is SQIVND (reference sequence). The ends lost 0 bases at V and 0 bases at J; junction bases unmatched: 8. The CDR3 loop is CASSIEPGTASSYEQYF. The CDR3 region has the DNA TGTGCCAGTAGTATAGAGCCCGGGACAGCCAGCTCCTACGAGCAGTACTTC.

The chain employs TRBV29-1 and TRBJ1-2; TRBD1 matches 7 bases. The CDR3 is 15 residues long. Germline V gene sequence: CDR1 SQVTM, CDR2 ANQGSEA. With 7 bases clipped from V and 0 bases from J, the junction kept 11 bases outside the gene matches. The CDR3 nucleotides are TGCAGCGCCGGAAGGGGGCTGGCTCCTAACTATGGCTACACCTTC. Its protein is CSAGRGLAPNYGYTF.

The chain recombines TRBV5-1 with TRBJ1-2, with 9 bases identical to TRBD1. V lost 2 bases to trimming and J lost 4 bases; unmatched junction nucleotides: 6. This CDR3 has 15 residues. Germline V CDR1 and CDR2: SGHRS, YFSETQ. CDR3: CASSLWTGEVYGYTF. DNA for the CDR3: TGCGCCAGCAGCTTATGGACAGGGGAGGTCTATGGCTACACCTTC.

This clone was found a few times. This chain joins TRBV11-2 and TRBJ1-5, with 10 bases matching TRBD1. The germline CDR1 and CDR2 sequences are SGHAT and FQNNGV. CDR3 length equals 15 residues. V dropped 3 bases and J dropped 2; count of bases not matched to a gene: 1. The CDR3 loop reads CASSFGQGGNQPQHF. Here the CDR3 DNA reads TGTGCCAGCAGCTTCGGACAGGGGGGCAATCAGCCCCAGCATTTT.

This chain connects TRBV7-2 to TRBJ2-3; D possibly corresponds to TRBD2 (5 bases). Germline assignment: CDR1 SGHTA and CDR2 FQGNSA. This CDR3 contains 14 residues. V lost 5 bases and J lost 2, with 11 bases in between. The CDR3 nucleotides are TGTGCCAGCAGCAAGGACTGGAACACAGATACGCAGTATTTT. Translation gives CASSKDWNTDTQYF. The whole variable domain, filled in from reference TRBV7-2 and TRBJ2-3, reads GAGVSQSPSNKVTEKGKDVELRCDPISGHTALYWYRQSLGQGLEFLIYFQGNSAPDKSGLPSDRFSAERTGGSVSTLTIQRTQQEDSAVYLCASSKDWNTDTQYFGPGTRLTVL.

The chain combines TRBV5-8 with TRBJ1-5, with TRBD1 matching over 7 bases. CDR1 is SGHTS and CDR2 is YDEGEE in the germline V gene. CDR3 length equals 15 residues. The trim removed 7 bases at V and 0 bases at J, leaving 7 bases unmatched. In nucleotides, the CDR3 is TGTGCCAGCGGACCGGGACAGCTTAGCAATCAGCCCCAGCATTTT. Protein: CASGPGQLSNQPQHF.

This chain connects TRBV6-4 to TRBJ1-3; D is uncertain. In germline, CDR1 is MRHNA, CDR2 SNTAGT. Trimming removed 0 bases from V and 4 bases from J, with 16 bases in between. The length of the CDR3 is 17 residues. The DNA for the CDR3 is TGTGCCAGCAGTGACTCGGTCGTCCGCGGCTTCGGAAACACCATATATTTT. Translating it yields CASSDSVVRGFGNTIYF.

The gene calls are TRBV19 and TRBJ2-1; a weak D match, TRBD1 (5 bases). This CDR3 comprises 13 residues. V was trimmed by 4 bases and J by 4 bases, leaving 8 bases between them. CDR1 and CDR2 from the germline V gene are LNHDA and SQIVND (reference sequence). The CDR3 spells CASSTRQYNEQFF. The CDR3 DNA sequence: TGTGCCAGTAGTACTAGACAGTACAATGAGCAGTTCTTC.

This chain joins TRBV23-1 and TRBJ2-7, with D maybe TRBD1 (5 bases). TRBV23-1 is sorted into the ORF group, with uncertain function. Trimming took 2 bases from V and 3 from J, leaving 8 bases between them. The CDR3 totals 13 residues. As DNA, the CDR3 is TGCGCCAGCAGTCAAATCGGACACTACGAGCAGTACTTC. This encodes CASSQIGHYEQYF.